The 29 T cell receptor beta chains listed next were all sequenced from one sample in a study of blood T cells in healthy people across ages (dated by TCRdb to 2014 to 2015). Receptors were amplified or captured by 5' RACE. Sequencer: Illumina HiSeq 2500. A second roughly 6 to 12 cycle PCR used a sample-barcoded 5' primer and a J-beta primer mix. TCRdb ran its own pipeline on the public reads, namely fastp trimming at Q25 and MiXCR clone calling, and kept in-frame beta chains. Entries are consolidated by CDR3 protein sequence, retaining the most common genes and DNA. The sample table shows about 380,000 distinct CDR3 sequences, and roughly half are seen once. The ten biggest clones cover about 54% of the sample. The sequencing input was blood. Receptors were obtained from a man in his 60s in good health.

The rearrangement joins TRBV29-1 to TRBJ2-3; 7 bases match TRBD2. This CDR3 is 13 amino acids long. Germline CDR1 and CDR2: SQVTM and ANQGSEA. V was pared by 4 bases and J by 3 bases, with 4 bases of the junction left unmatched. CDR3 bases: TGCAGCGTTGTGGGTAGCGGGACAGATACGCAGTATTTT. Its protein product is CSVVGSGTDTQYF.

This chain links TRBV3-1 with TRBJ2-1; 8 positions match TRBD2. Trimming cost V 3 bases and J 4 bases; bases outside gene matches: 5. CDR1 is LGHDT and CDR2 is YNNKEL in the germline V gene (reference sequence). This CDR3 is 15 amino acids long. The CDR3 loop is CASSHRPSGYNEQFF. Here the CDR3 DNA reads TGTGCCAGCAGCCATAGACCTAGCGGGTACAATGAGCAGTTCTTC.

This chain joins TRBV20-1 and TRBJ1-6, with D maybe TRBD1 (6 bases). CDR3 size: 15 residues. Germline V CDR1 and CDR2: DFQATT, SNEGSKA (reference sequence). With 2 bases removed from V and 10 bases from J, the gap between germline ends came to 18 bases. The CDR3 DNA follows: TGCAGTGCTAGATCTAGGGGGGCTGTGAACTCACCCCTCCACTTT. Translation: CSARSRGAVNSPLHF.

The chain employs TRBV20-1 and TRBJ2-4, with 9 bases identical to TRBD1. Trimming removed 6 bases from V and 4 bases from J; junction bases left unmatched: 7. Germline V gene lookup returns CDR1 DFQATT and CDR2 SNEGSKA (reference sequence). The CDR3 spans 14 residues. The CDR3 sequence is CSASSGTGKNIQYF. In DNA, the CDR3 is TGCAGTGCATCTTCCGGGACAGGGAAAAACATTCAGTACTTC.

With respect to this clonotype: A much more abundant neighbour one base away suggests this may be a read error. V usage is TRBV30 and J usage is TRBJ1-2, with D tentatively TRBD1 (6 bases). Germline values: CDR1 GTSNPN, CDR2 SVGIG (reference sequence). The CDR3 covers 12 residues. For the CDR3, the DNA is TGTGCCGGGAGCCACGGGGGCGGGGGCTACACCTTC. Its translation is CAGSHGGGGYTF.

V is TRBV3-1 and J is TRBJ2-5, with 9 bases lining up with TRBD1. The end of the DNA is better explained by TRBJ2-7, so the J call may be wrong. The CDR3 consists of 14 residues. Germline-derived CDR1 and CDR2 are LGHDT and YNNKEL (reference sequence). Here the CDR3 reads CASSLTDRGHEQYF. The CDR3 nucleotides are TGTGCCAGCAGCCTAACGGACAGGGGACACGAGCAGTACTTC.

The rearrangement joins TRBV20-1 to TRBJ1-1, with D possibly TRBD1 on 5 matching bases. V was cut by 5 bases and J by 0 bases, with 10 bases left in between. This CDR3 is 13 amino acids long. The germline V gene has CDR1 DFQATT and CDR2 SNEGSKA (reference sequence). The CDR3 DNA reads TGCAGTGCTCGGGACGGTATGAACACTGAAGCTTTCTTT. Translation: CSARDGMNTEAFF.

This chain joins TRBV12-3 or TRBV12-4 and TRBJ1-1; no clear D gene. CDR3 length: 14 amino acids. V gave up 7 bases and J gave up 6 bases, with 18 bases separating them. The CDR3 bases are TGTGCCAGCACGCGGGCGGGAGCAGATCCTGAAGCTTTCTTT. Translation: CASTRAGADPEAFF.

Here the CDR3 reads CASSLAYGPDTQYF. The DNA for the CDR3 is TGCGCCAGCAGCTTGGCCTATGGTCCAGATACGCAGTATTTT. The J gene is TRBJ2-3, the V gene TRBV5-1; D ambiguous. Trimming pared 0 bases from V and 4 bases from J, leaving 9 bases between. The length of the CDR3 is 14 residues. CDR1 and CDR2 (germline): SGHRS, YFSETQ.

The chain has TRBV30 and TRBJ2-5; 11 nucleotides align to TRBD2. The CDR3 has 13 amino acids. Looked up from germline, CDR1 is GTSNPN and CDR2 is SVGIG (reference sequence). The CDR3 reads CALDTSGGDDVYF. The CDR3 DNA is TGTGCTCTAGATACTAGCGGGGGTGATGATGTGTACTTC. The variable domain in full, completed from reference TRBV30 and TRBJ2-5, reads SQTIHQWPATLVQPVGSPLSLECTVEGTSNPNLYWYRQAAGRGLQLLFYSVGIGQISSEVPQNLSASRPQDRQFILSSKKLLLSDSGFYLCALDTSGGDDVYFGPGTRLLVL.

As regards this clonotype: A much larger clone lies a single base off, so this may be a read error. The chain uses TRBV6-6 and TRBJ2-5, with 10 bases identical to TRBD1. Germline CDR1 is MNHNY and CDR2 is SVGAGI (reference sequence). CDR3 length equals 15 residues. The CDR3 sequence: CARRPGQGWEETQYF. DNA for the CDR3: TGTGCCCGCAGACCGGGACAGGGGTGGGAAGAGACCCAGTACTTC.

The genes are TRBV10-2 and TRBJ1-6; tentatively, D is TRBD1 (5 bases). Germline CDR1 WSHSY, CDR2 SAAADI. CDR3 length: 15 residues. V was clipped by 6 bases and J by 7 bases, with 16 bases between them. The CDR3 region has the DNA TGCGCCAGCAGGCCCACGACCTGGGGGAATTCACCCCTCCACTTT. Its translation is CASRPTTWGNSPLHF.

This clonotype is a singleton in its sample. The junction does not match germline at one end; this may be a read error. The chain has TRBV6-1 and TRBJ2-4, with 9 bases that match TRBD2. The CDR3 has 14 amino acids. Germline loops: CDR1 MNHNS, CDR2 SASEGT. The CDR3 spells CASSAGREGQKFDF. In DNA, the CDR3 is TGTGCCAGCAGTGCGGGGCGGGAGGGCCAAAAGTTCGACTTC.

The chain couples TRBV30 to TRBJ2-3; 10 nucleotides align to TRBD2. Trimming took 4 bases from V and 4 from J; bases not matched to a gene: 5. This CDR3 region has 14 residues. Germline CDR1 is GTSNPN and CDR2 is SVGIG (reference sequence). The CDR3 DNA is TGTGCCTGGAAAGCTAGCGGGAGATCAGATACGCAGTATTTT. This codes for CAWKASGRSDTQYF.

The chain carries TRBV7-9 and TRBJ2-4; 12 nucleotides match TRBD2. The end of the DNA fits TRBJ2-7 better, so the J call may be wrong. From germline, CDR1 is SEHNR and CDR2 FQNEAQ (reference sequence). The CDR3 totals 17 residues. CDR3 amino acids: CASSPGASGRGNYEQYF. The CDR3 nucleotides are TGTGCCAGCAGCCCAGGGGCTAGCGGGAGGGGTAACTACGAGCAGTACTTC.

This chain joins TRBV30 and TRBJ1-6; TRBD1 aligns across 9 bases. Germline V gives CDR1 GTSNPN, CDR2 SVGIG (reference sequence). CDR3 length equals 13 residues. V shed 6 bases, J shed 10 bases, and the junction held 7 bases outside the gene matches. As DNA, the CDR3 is TGTGCCTGCAGGACAGGGGATCGGTCACCCCTCCACTTT. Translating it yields CACRTGDRSPLHF.

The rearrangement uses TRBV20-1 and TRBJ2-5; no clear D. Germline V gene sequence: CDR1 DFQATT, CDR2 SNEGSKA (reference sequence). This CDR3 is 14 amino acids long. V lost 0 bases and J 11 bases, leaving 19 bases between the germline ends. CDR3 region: CSARDRPSVSEQYF. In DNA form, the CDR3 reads TGCAGTGCTAGAGATCGCCCGTCGGTTAGTGAGCAGTACTTC.

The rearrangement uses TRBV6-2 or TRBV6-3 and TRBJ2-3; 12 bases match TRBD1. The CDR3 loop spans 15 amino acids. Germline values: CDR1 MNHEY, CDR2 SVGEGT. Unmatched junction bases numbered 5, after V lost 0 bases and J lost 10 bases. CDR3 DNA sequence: TGTGCCAGCAGTTACTCGGGACAGGGGGCGAATTCGCAGTATTTT. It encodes CASSYSGQGANSQYF.

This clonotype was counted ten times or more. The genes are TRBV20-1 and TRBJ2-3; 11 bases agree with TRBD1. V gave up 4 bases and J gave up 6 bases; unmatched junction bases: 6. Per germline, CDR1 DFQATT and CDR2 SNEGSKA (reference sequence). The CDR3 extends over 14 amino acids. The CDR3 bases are TGCAGTGCTAAATGGACAGGGGGCAGCGATACGCAGTATTTT. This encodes CSAKWTGGSDTQYF.

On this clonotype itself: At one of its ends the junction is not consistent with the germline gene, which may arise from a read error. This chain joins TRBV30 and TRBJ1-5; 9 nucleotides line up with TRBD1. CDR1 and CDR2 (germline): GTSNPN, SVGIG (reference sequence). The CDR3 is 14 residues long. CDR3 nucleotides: TGTGCCTGGGCGGACAGGGGTAACAATCGGCCCCAGCATTTT. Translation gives CAWADRGNNRPQHF.

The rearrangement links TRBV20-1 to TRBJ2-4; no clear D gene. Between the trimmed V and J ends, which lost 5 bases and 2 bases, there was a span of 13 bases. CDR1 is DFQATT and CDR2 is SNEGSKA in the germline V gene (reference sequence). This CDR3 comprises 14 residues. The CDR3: CSAQPVLSKNIQYF. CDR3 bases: TGCAGTGCTCAACCCGTGTTGTCCAAAAACATTCAGTACTTC.

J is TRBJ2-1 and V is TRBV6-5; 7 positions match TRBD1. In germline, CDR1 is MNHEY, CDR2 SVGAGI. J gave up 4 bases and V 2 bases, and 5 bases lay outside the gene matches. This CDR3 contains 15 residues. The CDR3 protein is CASSYRTGDYNEQFF. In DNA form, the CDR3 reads TGTGCCAGCAGTTACAGGACAGGCGATTACAATGAGCAGTTCTTC.

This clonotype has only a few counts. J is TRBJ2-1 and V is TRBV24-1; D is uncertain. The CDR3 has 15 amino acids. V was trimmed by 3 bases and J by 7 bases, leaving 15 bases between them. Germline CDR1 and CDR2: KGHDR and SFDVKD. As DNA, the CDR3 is TGTGCCACCAGTGATAGCCGTCCCAATGTGAATGAGCAGTTCTTC. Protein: CATSDSRPNVNEQFF.

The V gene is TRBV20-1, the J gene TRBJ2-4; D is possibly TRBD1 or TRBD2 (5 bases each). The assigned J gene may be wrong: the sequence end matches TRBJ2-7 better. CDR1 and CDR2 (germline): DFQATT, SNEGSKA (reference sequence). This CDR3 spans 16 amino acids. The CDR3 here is CSANQPGRRGSYEQYF. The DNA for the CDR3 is TGCAGTGCTAACCAACCGGGACGCCGAGGGTCCTACGAGCAGTACTTC.

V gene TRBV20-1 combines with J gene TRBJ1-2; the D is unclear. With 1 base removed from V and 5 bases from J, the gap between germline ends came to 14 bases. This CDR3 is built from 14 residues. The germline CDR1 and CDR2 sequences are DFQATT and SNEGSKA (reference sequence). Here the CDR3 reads CSARGGGRTYGYTF. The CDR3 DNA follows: TGCAGTGCTAGAGGCGGAGGCCGTACTTATGGCTACACCTTC.

The CDR3: CASSSPDRGSYNEQFF. The CDR3 nucleotides read TGTGCCAGCAGTTCCCCGGACAGGGGCTCCTACAATGAGCAGTTCTTC. The gene calls are TRBV6-2 or TRBV6-3 and TRBJ2-1, with 9 bases fitting TRBD1. Germline CDR1 MNHEY, CDR2 SVGEGT. V was pared by 4 bases and J by 0 bases, with 4 bases of the junction left unmatched. CDR3 length: 16 amino acids.

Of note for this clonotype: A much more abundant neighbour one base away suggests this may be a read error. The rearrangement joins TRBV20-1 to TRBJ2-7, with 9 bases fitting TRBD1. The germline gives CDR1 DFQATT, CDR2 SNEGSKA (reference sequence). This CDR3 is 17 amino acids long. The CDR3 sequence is CRARPPAGQGFSYEQYF. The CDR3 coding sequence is TGCAGAGCTAGACCCCCTGCGGGACAGGGTTTTTCCTACGAGCAGTACTTC.

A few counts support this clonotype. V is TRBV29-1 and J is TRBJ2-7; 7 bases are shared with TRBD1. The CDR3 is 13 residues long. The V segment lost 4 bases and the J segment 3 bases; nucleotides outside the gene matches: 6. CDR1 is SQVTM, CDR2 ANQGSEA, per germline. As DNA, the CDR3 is TGCAGCGTTGTATGGGACAGCGTCTACGAGCAGTACTTC. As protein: CSVVWDSVYEQYF.

The DNA for the CDR3 is TGCAGTGCTGCCCGGGACGCACCCTACAATGAGCAGTTCTTC. This translates into CSAARDAPYNEQFF. The rearrangement links TRBV20-1 to TRBJ2-1; the D call may be TRBD1 or TRBD2 (5 bases each). The V end was cut by 5 bases, the J end by 2 bases, with 13 bases between. Germline V gives CDR1 DFQATT, CDR2 SNEGSKA (reference sequence). CDR3 size: 14 residues.